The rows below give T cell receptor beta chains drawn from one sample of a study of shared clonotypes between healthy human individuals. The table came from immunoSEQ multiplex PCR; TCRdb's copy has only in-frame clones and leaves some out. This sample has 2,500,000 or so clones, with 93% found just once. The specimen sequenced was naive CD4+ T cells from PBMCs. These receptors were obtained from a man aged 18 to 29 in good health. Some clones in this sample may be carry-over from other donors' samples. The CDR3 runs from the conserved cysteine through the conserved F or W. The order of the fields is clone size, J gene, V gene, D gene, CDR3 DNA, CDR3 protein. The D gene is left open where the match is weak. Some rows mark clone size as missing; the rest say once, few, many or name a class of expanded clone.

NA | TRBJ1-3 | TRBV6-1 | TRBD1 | TGTGCCAGCAGTGCTCGGGGACAGGGATTAGGAAACACCATATATTTT | CASSARGQGLGNTIYF
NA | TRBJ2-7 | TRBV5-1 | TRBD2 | TGCGCCAGCAGACCTGGACTAGCGGGAGGGTACGAGCAGTACTTC | CASRPGLAGGYEQYF
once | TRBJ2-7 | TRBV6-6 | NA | TGTGCCAGCAACAACGGAGGGGGCGGGGGGTACGAGCAGTACTTC | CASNNGGGGGYEQYF
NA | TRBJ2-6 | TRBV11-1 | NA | TGTGCCAGCAGCTTAGACCCTAGTTCTGGGGCCAACGTCCTGACTTTC | CASSLDPSSGANVLTF
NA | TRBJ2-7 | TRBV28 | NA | TGTGCCAGCGGGCGGGCAGGTGGGGAGCAGTACTTC | CASGRAGGEQYF
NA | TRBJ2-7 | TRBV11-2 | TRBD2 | TGTGCCAGCAGCGGTCAGACTAGCGGGAGGATCAAGGGTGAGCAGTACTTC | CASSGQTSGRIKGEQYF
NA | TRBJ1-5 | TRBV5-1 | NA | TGCGCCAGCAGCTTCTTAGGGGATCAGCCCCAGCATTTT | CASSFLGDQPQHF
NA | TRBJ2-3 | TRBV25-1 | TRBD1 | TGTGCCAGCAGTCGTCACCGGGACAGGGTCACAGATACGCAGTATTTT | CASSRHRDRVTDTQYF
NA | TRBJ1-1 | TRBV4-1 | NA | TGCGCCAGCAGCCAAAACCTAAACTCCCAGCGCACTGAAGCTTTCTTT | CASSQNLNSQRTEAFF
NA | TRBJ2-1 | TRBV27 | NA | TGTGCCAGCAGTTTCAACAGGGGAGGTGAGCAGTTCTTC | CASSFNRGGEQFF
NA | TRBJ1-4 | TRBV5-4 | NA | TGTGCCAGCAGGAGGGGCGGGTCTAATGAAAAACTGTTTTTT | CASRRGGSNEKLFF
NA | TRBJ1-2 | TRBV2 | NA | TGTGCCAGCAGACAAGAAGCTAACTATGGCTACACCTTC | CASRQEANYGYTF
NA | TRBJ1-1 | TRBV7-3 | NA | TGTGCCAGCAGCTTATTTGGGGGCGCGATGAACACTGAAGCTTTCTTT | CASSLFGGAMNTEAFF
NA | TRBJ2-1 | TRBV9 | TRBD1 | TGTGCCAGCAGCGCTCAAGGGTACAGGGGGCAAGGGGAAAATGAGCAGTTCTTC | CASSAQGYRGQGENEQFF
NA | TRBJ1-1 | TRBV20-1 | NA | TGCAGTGCAGGGGCGGGTACTGAAGCTTTCTTT | CSAGAGTEAFF
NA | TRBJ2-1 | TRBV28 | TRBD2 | TGTGCCAGCAGTCCAGGACTAGCCCGAGGGGGTGAGCAGTTCTTC | CASSPGLARGGEQFF
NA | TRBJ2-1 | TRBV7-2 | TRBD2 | TGTGCCAGCAGCTTCATAGCGGGAGCAGACAATGAGCAGTTCTTC | CASSFIAGADNEQFF
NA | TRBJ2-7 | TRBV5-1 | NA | TGCGCCAGCAGCCCAAGACTAGTCCCTTCCTACGAGCAGTACTTC | CASSPRLVPSYEQYF
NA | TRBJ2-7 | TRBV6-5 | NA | TGTGCCAGCATCAAGACCGACTACGAGCAGTACTTC | CASIKTDYEQYF
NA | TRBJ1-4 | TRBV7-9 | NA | TGTGCCAGCAGCTCCGGACAGTACCAGAATGAAAAACTGTTTTTT | CASSSGQYQNEKLFF
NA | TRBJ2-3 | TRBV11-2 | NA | TGTGCCAGCAGCTTAAGCGGCCCGACTGAGGATACGCAGTATTTT | CASSLSGPTEDTQYF
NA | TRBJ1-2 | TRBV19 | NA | TGTGCCAGTGCCAAACCTGGCGGGTTTGGGGGCTACACCTTC | CASAKPGGFGGYTF
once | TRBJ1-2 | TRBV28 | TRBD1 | TGTGCCAGCAGTTCGGGACAGGGGAGGGGTGTCTATGGCTACACCTTC | CASSSGQGRGVYGYTF
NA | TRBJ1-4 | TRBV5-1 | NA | TGCGCCAGCAGCCCCGCGGGCCTGTTCGGTGAAAAACTGTTTTTT | CASSPAGLFGEKLFF
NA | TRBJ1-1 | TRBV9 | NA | TGTGCCAGCAGCGAAGCGGACAGTAAAGACACTGAAGCTTTCTTT | CASSEADSKDTEAFF
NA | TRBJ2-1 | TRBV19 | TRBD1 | TGTGCCAGTAGGCCACAGGGGGCTAGACGCTACAATGAGCAGTTCTTC | CASRPQGARRYNEQFF
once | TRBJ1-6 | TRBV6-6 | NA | TGTGCCAGCAGAGGAACAGGGAGCTCCTATAATTCACCCCTCCACTTT | CASRGTGSSYNSPLHF
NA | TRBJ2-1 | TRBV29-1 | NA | TGCAGCGTCGCTGGGGCAGCGGAAAACTCCTACAATGAGCAGTTCTTC | CSVAGAAENSYNEQFF